The entry below describes one TCR beta chain. The antigen remains unidentified. This CDR3 comprises 12 residues. With 1 base removed from V and 7 bases from J, the gap between germline ends came to 5 bases. The germline gives CDR1 LGHDT, CDR2 YNNKEL (reference sequence). The immunoSEQ assay was version 4, run in survey mode. TCRdb's table, derived via immunoSEQ multiplex PCR, lists solely in-frame clones and lacks some. The data contain 35,000 to 40,000 clones, about nine tenths of them seen just once; the ten biggest clones take up 1.3%. Anti-CD3/anti-CD28 beads served as a nonspecific positive control stimulus. Responding CD4+ T cells were sorted by upregulation of both CD40 ligand and CD69. CD8-depleted PBMCs were stimulated 15 to 20 hours with anti-CD28/CD49d costimulation, CD40-blocking antibody and enfuvirtide. The data derive from a study of persistence of HIV-infected CD4 T cells. Study results and caveats: Antigen-responding cells were enriched for degenerate expanded CDR3beta sequences.

Sequenced here: CD4+ T cells sorted from PBMCs after approximately 19-hour stimulation, sampled from a patient who received antiretroviral therapy. The chain employs TRBV3-1 (or the pseudogene TRBV3-2) and TRBJ1-5; D is ambiguous. This TCR came from an adult man with HIV who was CMV-seropositive. The CDR3 loop reads CASSQAGQPQHF. CDR3 DNA: TGTGCCAGCAGCCAAGCTGGCCAGCCCCAGCATTTT.